This entry lists 15 T cell receptor beta chains sequenced from one sample in a study of T cell responses to AZD1222 COVID-19 vaccine. Data came from immunoSEQ multiplex PCR; TCRdb stores just in-frame clones and leaves some out. The top ten hold roughly 28% of the sample, which has 60,000 to 90,000 clones, more than 60% seen once. The material sequenced was peripheral blood, taken 28 days after the second dose of the MenACWY control vaccine. The source is an adult who received the MenACWY meningococcal vaccine as a control.

The chain uses TRBV11-2 and TRBJ2-7, with 8 positions matching TRBD2. CDR3 length equals 16 residues. Trimming removed 0 bases from V and 3 bases from J; junction bases left unmatched: 7. Germline V gives CDR1 SGHAT, CDR2 FQNNGV. The CDR3, as DNA: TGTGCCAGCAGCTTAGATTACGGGAGGGCCTTCTACGAGCAGTACTTC. Its translation: CASSLDYGRAFYEQYF. Full variable domain (rest looked up from reference TRBV11-2 and TRBJ2-7): EAGVAQSPRYKIIEKRQSVAFWCNPISGHATLYWYQQILGQGPKLLIQFQNNGVVDDSQLPKDRFSAERLKGVDSTLKIQPAKLEDSAVYLCASSLDYGRAFYEQYFGPGTRLTVT.

The rearrangement uses TRBV5-8 and TRBJ2-2; 7 bases map to TRBD1. CDR1 is SGHTS and CDR2 is YDEGEE in the germline V gene. V shed 4 bases, J shed 0 bases, and the junction held 6 bases outside the gene matches. The CDR3 contains 16 residues. The CDR3 loop reads CASSRGQVPNTGELFF. CDR3 nucleotides: TGTGCCAGCAGCCGTGGACAGGTCCCGAACACCGGGGAGCTGTTTTTT.

The rearrangement joins TRBV28 to TRBJ1-1, with TRBD1 as a possible D gene (5 bases). The CDR3 has 13 residues. Trimming took 3 bases from V and 3 from J, leaving 8 bases between them. Germline values: CDR1 MDHEN, CDR2 SYDVKM. CDR3 in DNA: TGTGCCAGCAGTTTCAGACAGCACACTGAAGCTTTCTTT. Its protein product is CASSFRQHTEAFF.

This chain links TRBV25-1 with TRBJ2-7; D assignment may be TRBD1 or TRBD2 (5 bases each). The germline CDR1 and CDR2 sequences are MGHDK and SYGVNS. Trimming left V 5 bases short and J 2 bases short, with 16 bases between. There are 15 residues in the CDR3. CDR3 sequence: CASSQGLRGTYEQYF. DNA for the CDR3: TGTGCCAGCAGTCAAGGCCTGAGGGGAACCTACGAGCAGTACTTC.

The V and J genes are TRBV5-5 and TRBJ1-1; 7 nucleotides match TRBD1. V trimming: 1 base; J trimming: 11 bases; junction bases outside the gene matches: 5. Germline loops: CDR1 SGHKS, CDR2 YYEKEE (reference sequence). This CDR3 is 12 amino acids long. The CDR3 region is CASSLWDSEAFF. CDR3 sequence (DNA): TGTGCCAGCAGCTTGTGGGACAGTGAGGCTTTCTTT. Full variable domain (rest looked up from reference TRBV5-5 and TRBJ1-1): DAGVTQSPTHLIKTRGQQVTLRCSPISGHKSVSWYQQVLGQGPQFIFQYYEKEERGRGNFPDRFSARQFPNYSSELNVNALLLGDSALYLCASSLWDSEAFFGQGTRLTVV.

The chain has TRBV7-9 and TRBJ2-1, with D unclear. The CDR3 is made up of 12 amino acids. Trimming cost V 5 bases and J 5 bases, with 7 bases left between them. Germline V gene lookup returns CDR1 SEHNR and CDR2 FQNEAQ (reference sequence). CDR3 sequence reads: CASSRLDNEQFF. In DNA, the CDR3 is TGTGCCAGCAGCCGTTTAGACAATGAGCAGTTCTTC.

This sequence joins TRBV7-8 and TRBJ1-1; D possibly corresponds to TRBD1 (6 bases). The CDR3 loop spans 14 amino acids. V shed 3 bases and J shed 10 bases, with 18 bases lying between them. Germline lookup yields CDR1 SGHVS and CDR2 FQNEAQ. The CDR3 spells CASSLSTGANVAFF. CDR3 bases: TGTGCCAGCAGCTTGTCCACGGGGGCTAATGTAGCTTTCTTT.

The chain couples TRBV19 to TRBJ1-1; D might be TRBD1 (6 bases). Germline assignment: CDR1 LNHDA and CDR2 SQIVND (reference sequence). The CDR3 consists of 13 residues. The germline V and J ends were trimmed by 6 bases and 4 bases, with 12 bases remaining between them. The CDR3 is CASSIDRSTEAFF. The CDR3 nucleotides read TGTGCCAGTAGCATTGACAGGAGCACTGAAGCTTTCTTT.

The chain recombines TRBV6-2 or TRBV6-3 with TRBJ2-5; the D gene is possibly TRBD2 (6 bases). There are 15 residues in the CDR3. CDR1 is MNHEY, CDR2 SVGEGT, per germline. V lost 2 bases, J lost 4 bases, and 14 bases lay in between. The CDR3 here is CASSYDAGSSETQYF. The CDR3, as DNA: TGTGCCAGCAGTTACGACGCGGGGAGTTCAGAGACCCAGTACTTC.

The chain employs TRBV28 and TRBJ2-7, with a possible D match to TRBD2 (5 bases). The CDR3 is 14 amino acids. Trimming left V 5 bases short and J 5 bases short, with 16 bases between. Per germline, CDR1 MDHEN and CDR2 SYDVKM. The CDR3 DNA is TGTGCCAGCAGTGATGGTAGCGATCTGAACGAGCAGTACTTC. Translating it yields CASSDGSDLNEQYF.

The chain links TRBV6-5 to TRBJ1-1; possible D gene TRBD1, 6 bases. The germline gives CDR1 MNHEY, CDR2 SVGAGI. V lost 6 bases and J lost 3, with 17 bases in between. CDR3 length: 15 residues. CDR3 sequence reads: CASREGGASYTEAFF. The CDR3, as DNA: TGTGCCAGCAGGGAGGGGGGGGCCTCGTACACTGAAGCTTTCTTT.

This sequence joins TRBV6-5 and TRBJ2-7; 7 bases line up with TRBD1. Germline assignment: CDR1 MNHEY and CDR2 SVGAGI. The CDR3 is 13 residues long. Germline trimming cut 11 bases from V and 2 bases from J; bases unmatched to any gene: 9. The DNA of the CDR3 is TGTGCCTCCAGGACAGGACCGACCTACGAGCAGTACTTC. Its protein is CASRTGPTYEQYF.

The chain couples TRBV11-2 to TRBJ2-2, with 10 bases aligning to TRBD1. The V and J ends lost 5 bases and 5 bases, in that order; junction bases with no gene match: 5. The CDR3 has 15 residues. Germline CDR1 is SGHAT and CDR2 is FQNNGV. The CDR3 DNA is TGTGCCAGCAGCAGTAGACAGGGGGCGACCGGGGAGCTGTTTTTT. This sequence encodes CASSSRQGATGELFF.

A single count supports this clone. This chain uses TRBV2 with TRBJ1-3, with D possibly TRBD1 on 6 matching bases. The germline V gene has CDR1 SNHLY and CDR2 FYNNEI. This CDR3 has 14 amino acids. V was pared by 0 bases and J by 4 bases, with 7 bases between. Written as DNA, the CDR3 is TGTGCCAGCAGTGAAGCAGGGGGAGGAAACACCATATATTTT. As protein: CASSEAGGGNTIYF.

This chain connects TRBV30 to TRBJ1-2; D ambiguous. The CDR3 runs 14 residues. Germline CDR1 GTSNPN, CDR2 SVGIG (reference sequence). V was clipped by 3 bases and J by 7 bases, with 18 bases between them. CDR3: CAWSINAVSGGYTF. The CDR3, as DNA: TGTGCCTGGAGCATAAATGCGGTGTCAGGTGGCTACACCTTC.